Each of the 4 T cell receptor beta chains below was sequenced from the same sample in a study of beta chain features in type 1 diabetes. Sequenced material consisted of expressed TCRB transcripts (all of the isolated RNA was reverse transcribed). The table came from immunoSEQ multiplex PCR; TCRdb's copy has only in-frame clones and leaves some out. There are about 350,000 clones in the sample; about 20% occur only once, and 0.044% lies in the top ten. Sequenced sample: naive CD4+ T cells from blood. These receptors all stem from a woman aged 18-30 years in good health.

This sequence joins TRBV7-2 and TRBJ2-7, with TRBD1 identical over 11 bases. Per germline, CDR1 SGHTA and CDR2 FQGNSA. V was pared by 5 bases and J by 2 bases, with 11 bases of the junction left unmatched. The CDR3 extends over 17 amino acids. This CDR3 is CASSLTGTGGAAYEQYF. The DNA of the CDR3 is TGTGCCAGCAGCCTTACGGGGACAGGGGGTGCCGCCTACGAGCAGTACTTC. Full variable domain (missing parts from reference TRBV7-2 and TRBJ2-7): GAGVSQSPSNKVTEKGKDVELRCDPISGHTALYWYRQSLGQGLEFLIYFQGNSAPDKSGLPSDRFSAERTGGSVSTLTIQRTQQEDSAVYLCASSLTGTGGAAYEQYFGPGTRLTVT.

CDR3 region: CASSLGQALYEQYF. Written as DNA, the CDR3 is TGTGCCAGCAGCTTGGGGCAGGCCCTTTACGAGCAGTACTTC. The J gene is TRBJ2-7, the V gene TRBV7-2; D perhaps matches TRBD1 (5 bases). This CDR3 comprises 14 residues. Per germline, CDR1 SGHTA and CDR2 FQGNSA. V lost 3 bases and J 4 bases, leaving 13 bases between the germline ends. The full variable domain, its missing parts supplied by reference TRBV7-2 and TRBJ2-7, is GAGVSQSPSNKVTEKGKDVELRCDPISGHTALYWYRQSLGQGLEFLIYFQGNSAPDKSGLPSDRFSAERTGGSVSTLTIQRTQQEDSAVYLCASSLGQALYEQYFGPGTRLTVT.

V usage is TRBV7-8 and J usage is TRBJ2-3, with D maybe TRBD2 (6 bases). The germline V gene encodes CDR1 SGHVS and CDR2 FQNEAQ. This CDR3 comprises 17 residues. V lost 1 base and J lost 3, with 17 bases in between. In DNA, the CDR3 is TGTGCCAGCAGCTTAGAGGGTTGGAGGGGTGGGACAGATACGCAGTATTTT. It specifies CASSLEGWRGGTDTQYF. Full variable domain (remainder filled in from reference TRBV7-8 and TRBJ2-3): GAGVSQSPRYKVAKRGQDVALRCDPISGHVSLFWYQQALGQGPEFLTYFQNEAQLDKSGLPSDRFFAERPEGSVSTLKIQRTQQEDSAVYLCASSLEGWRGGTDTQYFGPGTRLTVL.

This clone was recorded a few times. V and J are TRBV19 and TRBJ1-5; D is uncertain. Trimming cost V 5 bases and J 3 bases, with 8 bases left between them. Germline assignment: CDR1 LNHDA and CDR2 SQIVND (reference sequence). This CDR3 contains 13 residues. CDR3 sequence reads: CASSPGDNQPQHF. The CDR3 region has the DNA TGTGCCAGTAGTCCGGGTGACAATCAGCCCCAGCATTTT. Based on the CDR3 plus reference TRBV19 and TRBJ1-5, the full variable domain is DGGITQSPKYLFRKEGQNVTLSCEQNLNHDAMYWYRQDPGQGLRLIYYSQIVNDFQKGDIAEGYSVSREKKESFPLTVTSAQKNPTAFYLCASSPGDNQPQHFGDGTRLSIL.